Below, 3 T cell receptor beta chains from the same sample are listed, as sequenced in a study of blood T cell repertoires in COVID-19. Clones were read by immunoSEQ multiplex PCR, and TCRdb kept only the in-frame ones, dropping some. Among about 300,000 clones, about 85% were seen once, and the ten largest hold approximately 5%. The specimen sequenced was PBMCs or T cells enriched from blood (not recorded which). All receptors derive from a woman in her 30s who had recovered from COVID-19.

The chain joins TRBV5-5 to TRBJ1-2, with TRBD1 as a possible D gene (5 bases). V lost 1 base and J lost 8, with 12 bases in between. Germline V gives CDR1 SGHKS, CDR2 YYEKEE (reference sequence). The CDR3 has 13 amino acids. This CDR3 reads CASSLRSGYGYTF. The DNA of the CDR3 is TGTGCCAGCAGCTTGCGCTCAGGGTACGGCTACACCTTC. The full variable domain, rest sourced from reference TRBV5-5 and TRBJ1-2, is DAGVTQSPTHLIKTRGQQVTLRCSPISGHKSVSWYQQVLGQGPQFIFQYYEKEERGRGNFPDRFSARQFPNYSSELNVNALLLGDSALYLCASSLRSGYGYTFGSGTRLTVV.

This chain links TRBV16 with TRBJ1-2; 7 bases are a match to TRBD1. J gave up 2 bases and V 6 bases, and 3 bases lay outside the gene matches. Germline lookup yields CDR1 KGHSY and CDR2 FQNENV. This CDR3 has 13 amino acids. CDR3 sequence reads: CASREQGNYGYTF. The CDR3 DNA reads as TGTGCCAGCAGAGAACAGGGGAACTATGGCTACACCTTC.

This rearrangement joins TRBV11-2 to TRBJ1-2; D possibly corresponds to TRBD1 (6 bases). V dropped 1 base and J dropped 5 bases, with 11 bases sitting between them. The CDR3 is 14 amino acids. The V gene's germline CDR1 is SGHAT and CDR2 FQNNGV. CDR3 bases: TGTGCCAGCAGCTTAGCCCCAGGGGAGTATGGCTACACCTTC. Its protein is CASSLAPGEYGYTF.